A selection of T cell receptor beta chains follows, all from one sample in a study of T cell repertoires in cytomegalovirus infection. These TCRs are of unknown antigen specificity. TCRdb recomputed calls from the reads with MiXCR, one row per CDR3 protein. The profile shows 90,000 to 110,000 distinct CDR3 sequences, about 28% of them singletons. The sequencing used CD8+ T cells from cultured PBMCs, collected from culture after CMV antigen stimulation. These receptors all stem from a human donor in good health (CMV status not recorded). Some clones in this sample may be carry-over from other donors' samples. The CDR3 runs from the conserved cysteine through the conserved F or W. D genes are given only for firm matches. Expanded clones are given a class, and other clones once, few, many or no size at all.

>-|many|TRBJ2-1|TRBV27
TGTGCCAGCAGTTCTCGCGACGGTTACAATGAGCAGTTCTTC
CASSSRDGYNEQFF
>-|many|TRBJ2-7|TRBV7-8
TGTGCCAGCAGCTACGGGACTCCATCTAGCGAGCAGTACTTC
CASSYGTPSSEQYF
>-|few|TRBJ2-7|TRBV4-1
TGCGCCAGCAGGTGGGACCAGAGCTCCTACGAGCAGTACTTC
CASRWDQSSYEQYF
>-|few|TRBJ2-1|TRBV11-2
TGTGCCAGCAGCACCCCTCGCAGTAATGAGCAGTTCTTC
CASSTPRSNEQFF
>TRBD2|few|TRBJ2-1|TRBV12-3/TRBV12-4
TGTGCCAGCAGTTTACTAGGTAGCGGGGGGCCATGGTACAATGAGCAGTTCTTC
CASSLLGSGGPWYNEQFF
>-|-|TRBJ2-7|TRBV4-1
TGCGCCAGCAGCCCCCCAACGGAGTACGAGCAGTACTTC
CASSPPTEYEQYF
>-|few|TRBJ2-7|TRBV25-1
TGTGCCAGCAGTGAATCCTATGGGGGGGCGGACGAGCAGTACTTC
CASSESYGGADEQYF
>-|-|TRBJ1-2|TRBV9
TGTGCCAGCAGCCAGCAGGGGCTTGGCTACACCTTC
CASSQQGLGYTF
>TRBD1|-|TRBJ1-2|TRBV12-3/TRBV12-4
TGTGCCAGCAGCCCGGGACAGGGGGCAGCTTGGTATGGCTACACCTTC
CASSPGQGAAWYGYTF
>TRBD1|-|TRBJ2-7|TRBV7-6
TGTGCCAGCAGCTTATGGGGACAGGGTTACGAGCAGTACTTC
CASSLWGQGYEQYF
>TRBD2|few|TRBJ2-1|TRBV4-2
TGTGCCAGCAGCCAAGAGAGGACTAGCCTATACAATGAGCAGTTCTTC
CASSQERTSLYNEQFF
>-|many|TRBJ1-5|TRBV2
TGTGCCAGCAGGGAGCATAGCAATCAGCCCCAGCATTTT
CASREHSNQPQHF
>-|many|TRBJ1-3|TRBV10-3
TGTGCCATCAGTGAGTCGGTCAGCCTAAACACCATATATTTT
CAISESVSLNTIYF
>-|few|TRBJ1-1|TRBV2
TGTGCCAGCAGTGGCGCTGAAGCTTTCTTT
CASSGAEAFF
>TRBD2|-|TRBJ2-1|TRBV2
TGTGCCAGCAGTGAACTAGCGGGAGGCAACAATGAGCAGTTCTTC
CASSELAGGNNEQFF
>TRBD2|few|TRBJ2-3|TRBV12-3/TRBV12-4
TGTGCCAGCAGGCTCAGCGGGGGAACAGATACGCAGTATTTT
CASRLSGGTDTQYF
>-|-|TRBJ2-7|TRBV11-2
TGTGCCAGCAGCTTAGATAACCGGTACGAGCAGTACTTC
CASSLDNRYEQYF
>TRBD1|-|TRBJ2-1|TRBV27
TGTGCCAGCAGTTTATCCCGCGGGGACAGGAAATACAATGAGCAGTTCTTC
CASSLSRGDRKYNEQFF
>-|few|TRBJ1-5|TRBV6-8
TGTGCCAGCAGTTACGGGCCCGAGAATCAGCCCCAGCATTTT
CASSYGPENQPQHF
>-|-|TRBJ2-7|TRBV5-8
TGTGCCACATCGAGAAGGGGGGCCTACGAGCAGTACTTC
CATSRRGAYEQYF
>-|-|TRBJ2-3|TRBV19
TGTGCCAGTAGTAGTTCGGACATACTGATCACAGATACGCAGTATTTT
CASSSSDILITDTQYF